This T cell receptor beta chain was retrieved from a study of T cell responses to AZD1222 COVID-19 vaccine. Profiled with immunoSEQ multiplex PCR; TCRdb holds only in-frame clones, not every one. The data contain 150,000 to 200,000 clones, more than 75% of them seen just once; the ten biggest clones take up about 3%. The CDR3 loop spans 17 amino acids. The V and J ends lost 5 bases and 2 bases, in that order; junction bases with no gene match: 9. Germline V gives CDR1 SGHTA, CDR2 FQGNSA. This clone has only one observation. Its antigen is not identified. The study's findings and limits: White British people made up most donors, females outnumbered males, and clonal diversity was possibly underestimated. The study sampled repertoires only after the peak T cell response. Regions 160-218 and 743-854 held dominance among vaccine-associated CD4 TCRs, which spanned spike. In the spike-specific TCR repertoire, nearly half reportedly target unmutated variant regions.

This receptor was obtained from an adult in good health. The chain employs TRBV7-2 and TRBJ2-7, with TRBD2 matching over 13 bases. Sequences were derived from peripheral blood, sampled on day 0 of MenACWY control vaccination. The CDR3: CASSHGTSGVLTYEQYF. The DNA for the CDR3 is TGTGCCAGCAGCCACGGGACTAGCGGGGTCCTAACCTACGAGCAGTACTTC.